This T cell receptor beta chain was profiled in a study of CD8 T cells in ankylosing spondylitis. Study findings and constraints: Matched synovial fluid from ankylosing spondylitis patients was reported to be enriched for disease-linked clones. A motif in TCR beta, a set of roughly eight highly homologous variants, appeared characteristic of ankylosing spondylitis blood.

This clonotype was seen only a few times. Its antigen remains unidentified. Each CDR3 protein gets one entry after TCRdb re-called the 5' RACE reads with MiXCR. The data contain 300,000 to 400,000 distinct CDR3 sequences, under 25% of them singletons. The origin of this receptor is a male donor with ankylosing spondylitis. The sample taken for sequencing was blood, either unsorted or a sorted T cell fraction (not recorded which).

Here the CDR3 reads CASSFRDRGTYEQYF. The CDR3 DNA is TGTGCCAGCAGCTTTAGGGACCGAGGAACCTACGAGCAGTACTTC. This sequence joins TRBV9 and TRBJ2-7; either TRBD1 or TRBD2 may fit D (5 bases each). In germline, CDR1 is SGDLS, CDR2 YYNGEE. The V and J ends lost 4 bases and 2 bases respectively, with 16 bases between them. The CDR3 totals 15 residues.